This T cell receptor (beta chain) was documented in a study of blood T cell repertoires in COVID-19. Turning to the study itself: COVID-19 samples, acute and convalescent, were from the United States, Italy and Spain. In each case, the material was cDNA or gDNA derived from T cells, B-cell-depleted T cells, or PBMCs.

Seattle's cohort entered during active infection and was followed longitudinally. V lost 0 bases to trimming and J lost 6 bases, with 14 bases between them. The CDR3 sequence is 15 residues long. Germline CDR1 ENHRY, CDR2 SYGVKD. Original data processing: Estimation of nucleated cell counts was performed using reference gene primer amplification. The repertoire was sequenced with immunoSEQ multiplex PCR; TCRdb's copy has only in-frame clones and lacks some. V, J and clone size are those of that table, while D and trimming were read from the DNA. This table has fewer than 300,000 clones, 85% to 90% appearing once.

Sequenced material: peripheral blood. This receptor was obtained from a man aged 50-60 years with COVID-19, enrolled during active disease. This rearrangement joins TRBV10-3 to TRBJ1-2; D possibly corresponds to TRBD1 (5 bases). CDR3 DNA sequence: TGTGCCATCAGTGAGTCTACAGGATCCGCGCATGGCTACACCTTC. Translated, it gives CAISESTGSAHGYTF.